This T cell receptor (beta chain) stems from a study of T cells in localized non-small cell lung cancer. Broader study findings: When the top 100 tumor clones were examined, a median around 61 of them also appeared in the adjacent lung, which was paired and uninvolved.

J lost 5 bases, V lost 0 bases, and 6 bases had no gene match. Germline CDR1 and CDR2: KGHSH and LQKENI. CDR3 size: 17 residues. TCRdb's copy holds only in-frame clones and misses some; the assay was immunoSEQ multiplex PCR. The sample contains 650 to 800 clones, roughly 20% of which appear only once. For this clone: The antigen remains undetermined.

The receptor was isolated from a male donor at least 60 years old with stage III squamous cell lung carcinoma. Sequences were derived from lung tumor tissue, sampled before any cancer treatment. This rearrangement joins TRBV18 to TRBJ2-3; 12 bases fit TRBD2. The CDR3 here is CASSPPTSGGQGDTQYF. In DNA, the CDR3 is TGTGCCAGCTCACCACCGACTAGCGGGGGCCAGGGAGATACGCAGTATTTT.